Listed below are T cell receptor beta chains from one sample, sequenced in a study of identifying expanded T cells in peripheral blood. Sequencing was performed with immunoSEQ multiplex PCR; in TCRdb, only in-frame clones are kept and a portion is missing. The sample yields some 120,000 clones, about four fifths seen once. Sequencing was performed on blood. Source of these receptors: a person aged 18 to 70 in good health. CDR3s leave out the opening cysteine and the closing phenylalanine or tryptophan.

CDR3: ASAEKTNTGELF; J: TRBJ2-2; V: TRBV5-1
CDR3: ASSLPYVTEAF; J: TRBJ1-1; V: TRBV7-2
CDR3: ASTWGTEAF; J: TRBJ1-1; V: TRBV6-6
CDR3: ASSSPLAANTEAF; J: TRBJ1-1; V: TRBV5-6
CDR3: ASSFTSGVSNGELF; J: TRBJ2-2; V: TRBV11-2
CDR3: ASNHPRAEKLF; J: TRBJ1-4; V: TRBV2
CDR3: ASSRSDYSQGIYRLAYNEQF; J: TRBJ2-1; V: TRBV5-1
CDR3: ASSNSMKTQY; J: TRBJ2-5; V: TRBV6-5
CDR3: ASSEGGGWNQPQH; J: TRBJ1-5; V: TRBV6-5
CDR3: SVMKGTRLAPSAQY; J: TRBJ2-3; V: TRBV29-1
CDR3: AQQANEYEKLF; J: TRBJ1-4; V: TRBV30
CDR3: ATRPRLAGLATQY; J: TRBJ2-3; V: TRBV15
CDR3: ASSPNGDNEQF; J: TRBJ2-1; V: TRBV7-3
CDR3: AWREIQISTKLF; J: TRBJ1-4; V: TRBV30
CDR3: ASSLEPNSGNTIY; J: TRBJ1-3; V: TRBV5-1